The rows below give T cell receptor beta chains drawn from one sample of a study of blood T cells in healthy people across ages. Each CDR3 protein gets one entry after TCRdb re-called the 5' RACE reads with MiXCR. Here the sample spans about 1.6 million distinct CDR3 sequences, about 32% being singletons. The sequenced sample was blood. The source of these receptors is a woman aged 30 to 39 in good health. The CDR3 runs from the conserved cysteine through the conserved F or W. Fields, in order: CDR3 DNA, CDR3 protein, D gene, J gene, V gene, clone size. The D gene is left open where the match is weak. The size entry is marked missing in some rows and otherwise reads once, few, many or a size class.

TGCAGTGCTAGAGATAGGGGGACTGAAGCTTTCTTT,CSARDRGTEAFF,NA,TRBJ1-1,TRBV20-1,many
TGTGCCAGCAGTTACTCGGTGGGACTAAACCCCAATGAGCAGTTCTTC,CASSYSVGLNPNEQFF,TRBD2,TRBJ2-1,TRBV6-5,few
TGTGCCAGCAGCGTAGCTGGACAGGGAGGAAACACCATATATTTT,CASSVAGQGGNTIYF,TRBD1,TRBJ1-3,TRBV9,NA
TGTGCCAGCAGTGAACGGACCCCCGGGGATACGCAGTATTTT,CASSERTPGDTQYF,NA,TRBJ2-3,TRBV2,NA
TGTGCCAGCAGTTTCCCACGGACCCCGCAAGATACGCAGTATTTT,CASSFPRTPQDTQYF,NA,TRBJ2-3,TRBV12-3/TRBV12-4,NA
TGTGCCATCAGTGAGTCGAGGAGAGATACGCAGTATTTT,CAISESRRDTQYF,NA,TRBJ2-3,TRBV10-3,many
TGCAGTGTCCCGTATGGAAAACTGTTTTTT,CSVPYGKLFF,NA,TRBJ1-4,TRBV20-1,NA
TGCAGCGCCCCCTACCAGGGACGGAACACTGAAGCTTTCTTT,CSAPYQGRNTEAFF,NA,TRBJ1-1,TRBV29-1,NA
TGTGCCAGCTCACTAACCGCAGGGGAGCCGACCGAAAAACTGTTTTTT,CASSLTAGEPTEKLFF,NA,TRBJ1-4,TRBV18,NA
TGTGCCAGCAGCCAAGTCTTAGCACTAGCGGGGGACAATGAGCAGTTCTTC,CASSQVLALAGDNEQFF,TRBD2,TRBJ2-1,TRBV3-1,NA
TGTGCCAGCAACTCGTGGGAACAGGGGGCCCACGAGCAGTACTTC,CASNSWEQGAHEQYF,TRBD1,TRBJ2-7,TRBV5-6,NA
TGCAGTGCTAGAGGGACTAGCGGGGTAACCGCCTACGAGCAGTACTTC,CSARGTSGVTAYEQYF,TRBD2,TRBJ2-7,TRBV20-1,NA
TGTGCCAGCTCAGCGACAGGGATGGGCAATCAGCCCCAGCATTTT,CASSATGMGNQPQHF,TRBD1,TRBJ1-5,TRBV18,NA
TGTGCCAGCAGTGAAGGTCGGGAGTATCCTTGCGAGGGGTACTTC,CASSEGREYPCEGYF,NA,TRBJ2-7,TRBV6-1,NA
TGCGCCAGCAGCCCGACAGGGGGAGGCTCTGGGGCCAACGTCCTGACTTTC,CASSPTGGGSGANVLTF,TRBD1,TRBJ2-6,TRBV5-1,NA
TGCAGTGCCCCCGGCTCCGGGACTAGCGGTTACAATGAGCAGTTCTTC,CSAPGSGTSGYNEQFF,TRBD2,TRBJ2-1,TRBV20-1,few
TGTGCCAGCAGCTTCCCAGGGGATGGAGCGCAGTTCTTC,CASSFPGDGAQFF,NA,TRBJ2-1,TRBV7-3,NA
TGCAGTGCCCCGGAGCAGGGGACAACCTACGAGCAGTACTTC,CSAPEQGTTYEQYF,NA,TRBJ2-7,TRBV20-1,few
TGTGCCAGCAGCTTGGAGGCTACTAGCACAGATACGCAGTATTTT,CASSLEATSTDTQYF,NA,TRBJ2-3,TRBV7-9,NA
TGTGCCATCAGCCGAGCCGGGGCGGCACTCACAGATACGCAGTATTTT,CAISRAGAALTDTQYF,NA,TRBJ2-3,TRBV10-3,few
TGTGCCAGCTCACCACCGACAGGGCTTAATTCACCCCTCCACTTT,CASSPPTGLNSPLHF,TRBD1,TRBJ1-6,TRBV18,few
TGTGCCAGCAGTTTCGGGGGAGGAGTGTACAATGAGCAGTTCTTC,CASSFGGGVYNEQFF,NA,TRBJ2-1,TRBV12-3/TRBV12-4,few
TGCAGTGCTGGGTCACGTGACAGCGAAGCTTTCTTT,CSAGSRDSEAFF,NA,TRBJ1-1,TRBV20-1,many
TGCAGTGCTAGAGGGACAGGGTTCCAGTCCTACGAGCAGTACTTC,CSARGTGFQSYEQYF,TRBD1,TRBJ2-7,TRBV20-1,NA
TGTGCCAGCAGCTTAATGGATAACTCCGGTCGGCCCCAGCATTTT,CASSLMDNSGRPQHF,NA,TRBJ1-5,TRBV7-2,NA
TGTGCCAGCAGTGAATGGGAGGGGGCCACAGGGGAGAACACTGAAGCTTTCTTT,CASSEWEGATGENTEAFF,TRBD1,TRBJ1-1,TRBV25-1,NA
TGTGCCAGCAGCTTATCCCCCCCCGTGACTGAGAACACCGGGGAGCTGTTTTTT,CASSLSPPVTENTGELFF,NA,TRBJ2-2,TRBV5-8,NA
TGTGCCATCAAAGGGATAGACGACCGGAATGAGCAGTTCTTC,CAIKGIDDRNEQFF,NA,TRBJ2-1,TRBV10-3,NA
TGTGCCAGCAGCCAGTTGACAGTGAACACTGAAGCTTTCTTT,CASSQLTVNTEAFF,NA,TRBJ1-1,TRBV2,NA
TGTGCCAGCACCGGGCGAGCCCCCGGGGCTTTCTTT,CASTGRAPGAFF,NA,TRBJ1-1,TRBV12-3/TRBV12-4,NA
TGTGCCAGCAGCTGGGGGGGGAACAGGGGGCCTTGGTCCTACGAGCAGTACTTC,CASSWGGNRGPWSYEQYF,TRBD1,TRBJ2-7,TRBV7-8,NA
TGTGCCAGCAGTTTAAGGGAAACTAATGAAAAACTGTTTTTT,CASSLRETNEKLFF,NA,TRBJ1-4,TRBV27,NA
TGCGCCAGCAGCCAAGATTCGGTTAGCAATCAGCCCCAGCATTTT,CASSQDSVSNQPQHF,NA,TRBJ1-5,TRBV4-1,NA
TGTGCCAGCAGCATGCCCGGGACATTAAAGGAGCAGTACTTC,CASSMPGTLKEQYF,NA,TRBJ2-4,TRBV7-2,NA
TGTGCCAGCAGCGTAGAAAGCGGGGGGCCCACAGATACGCAGTATTTT,CASSVESGGPTDTQYF,TRBD2,TRBJ2-3,TRBV9,NA
TGCAGCGTGACGGGTAGCGGGGGGCTGGAGACCCAGTACTTC,CSVTGSGGLETQYF,TRBD2,TRBJ2-5,TRBV29-1,NA
TGTGCCAGCAGCGTAGGGACAGTCCCAGATACGCAGTATTTT,CASSVGTVPDTQYF,NA,TRBJ2-3,TRBV9,NA
TGTGCCAGCAGCCCCCAGGTGGGTCTTGAGCAGTTCTTC,CASSPQVGLEQFF,NA,TRBJ2-1,TRBV27,few
TGTGCCAGCAGCGTCCAAGCGGGAAGAACCACAGATACGCAGTATTTT,CASSVQAGRTTDTQYF,TRBD2,TRBJ2-3,TRBV7-3,few
TGTGCCAGCAGCCTCGTGGCCGGTGAGCAGTTCTTC,CASSLVAGEQFF,NA,TRBJ2-1,TRBV5-6,few
TGCGCCAGCAGCTTGGGAGCAGAGTACACTGAAGCTTTCTTT,CASSLGAEYTEAFF,NA,TRBJ1-1,TRBV5-1,NA
TGTGCCAGCAGCCGGGAGGGGGCGTTTTCCGAGCAGTACTTC,CASSREGAFSEQYF,NA,TRBJ2-7,TRBV7-9,NA
TGTGCCAGCAGCTCGAGGGCTGGGGCCAACGTCCTGACTTTC,CASSSRAGANVLTF,NA,TRBJ2-6,TRBV5-8,NA
TGTGCCACCAGTATAAATTCCGGGGAGCTGTTTTTT,CATSINSGELFF,NA,TRBJ2-2,TRBV12-3/TRBV12-4,NA
TGTGCCAGCAGAACTAGCGGCGGCCACAATGAGCAGTTCTTC,CASRTSGGHNEQFF,TRBD2,TRBJ2-1,TRBV27,many
TGTGCCAGCAGCTTCCGGGACCTCTCCTACGAGCAGTACTTC,CASSFRDLSYEQYF,NA,TRBJ2-7,TRBV9,few
TGCGCCAGCAGCCAATTCGGACTAGCTCAAGAGACCCAGTACTTC,CASSQFGLAQETQYF,TRBD2,TRBJ2-5,TRBV4-1,many
TGTGCCAGCTGGACGGGCTTGAACACTGAAGCTTTCTTT,CASWTGLNTEAFF,NA,TRBJ1-1,TRBV6-1,NA
TGTGCCAGCAGGACAACTATCTCCTACAATGAGCAGTTCTTC,CASRTTISYNEQFF,NA,TRBJ2-1,TRBV12-3/TRBV12-4,NA
TGTGCCAGCAAACAGGGGGGTGAAAAACTGTTTTTT,CASKQGGEKLFF,TRBD1,TRBJ1-4,TRBV6-6,few
TGCAGTGCAGTTCTAGCGGGAGTAGGGGCAGAGACCCAGTACTTC,CSAVLAGVGAETQYF,TRBD2,TRBJ2-5,TRBV20-1,NA
TGCAGTGCTAGAGGTCGGGAGACCCAGTACTTC,CSARGRETQYF,NA,TRBJ2-5,TRBV20-1,many